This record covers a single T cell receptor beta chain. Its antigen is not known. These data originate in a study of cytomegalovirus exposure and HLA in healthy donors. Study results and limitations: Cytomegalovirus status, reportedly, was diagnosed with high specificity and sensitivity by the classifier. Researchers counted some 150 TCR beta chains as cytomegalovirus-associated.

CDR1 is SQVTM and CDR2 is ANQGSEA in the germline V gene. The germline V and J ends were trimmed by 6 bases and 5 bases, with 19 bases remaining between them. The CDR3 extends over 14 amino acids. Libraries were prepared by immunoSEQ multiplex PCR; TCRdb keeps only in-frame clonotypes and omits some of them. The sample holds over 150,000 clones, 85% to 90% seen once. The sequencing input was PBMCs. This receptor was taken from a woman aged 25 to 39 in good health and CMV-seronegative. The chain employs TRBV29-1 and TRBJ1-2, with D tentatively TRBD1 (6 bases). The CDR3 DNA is TGCAGCGTCCAAGGGGGAGATGGTCATTATGGCTACACCTTC. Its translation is CSVQGGDGHYGYTF.